The table lists the clone carrying this TCR beta chain with a few counts. The antigen remains undetermined. This sample was included in a study of CD8 T cells in ankylosing spondylitis. Study results and caveats: Disease-linked clones reportedly concentrated significantly in matched ankylosing spondylitis synovial fluid. Disease-linked clones bore a CD8+ phenotype and were relatively rare in peripheral blood. Several of the motif variants were reported before in synovial fluid and blood from reactive arthritis.

This CDR3 region has 16 residues. The germline V gene encodes CDR1 MNHNS and CDR2 SASEGT. Trimming removed 2 bases from V and 6 bases from J, with 17 bases in between. Libraries of TCR beta came from quantitative 5'-RACE with molecular barcodes. TCRdb ran MiXCR on the 5' RACE reads and lists one entry per CDR3 protein. This sample has 200,000 to 250,000 distinct CDR3 sequences, with roughly 10% found just once. The J gene is TRBJ1-5, the V gene TRBV6-1, with D possibly being TRBD1 (6 bases). This sequence was found in a male donor with ankylosing spondylitis or in good health (not recorded which). The material sequenced was blood, either unsorted or a sorted T cell fraction (not recorded which). CDR3 DNA sequence: TGTGCCAGCAGTGAACCCGGCCAGGGGATACGTCAGCCCCAGCATTTT. Its translation is CASSEPGQGIRQPQHF.